Given below is one T cell receptor beta chain in context. This record comes from a study of blood T cell repertoires in COVID-19. Data came from immunoSEQ multiplex PCR; TCRdb stores just in-frame clones and leaves some out. Of 150,000 to 180,000 clones in the sample, roughly 71% were seen once. What was sequenced was peripheral blood. The receptor was derived from a woman older than 75 with acute or convalescent COVID-19.

The CDR3 DNA sequence: TGCGCCAGCAGCCAAGATATTCAGGGCTCCTACAATGAGCAGTTCTTC. It specifies CASSQDIQGSYNEQFF. V gene TRBV4-3 combines with J gene TRBJ2-1; D may be TRBD1 (5 bases). Trimming stripped 0 bases from V and 0 bases from J, with 9 bases between. Germline V CDR1 and CDR2: LGHNA, YSLEER. The CDR3 length is 16 residues.